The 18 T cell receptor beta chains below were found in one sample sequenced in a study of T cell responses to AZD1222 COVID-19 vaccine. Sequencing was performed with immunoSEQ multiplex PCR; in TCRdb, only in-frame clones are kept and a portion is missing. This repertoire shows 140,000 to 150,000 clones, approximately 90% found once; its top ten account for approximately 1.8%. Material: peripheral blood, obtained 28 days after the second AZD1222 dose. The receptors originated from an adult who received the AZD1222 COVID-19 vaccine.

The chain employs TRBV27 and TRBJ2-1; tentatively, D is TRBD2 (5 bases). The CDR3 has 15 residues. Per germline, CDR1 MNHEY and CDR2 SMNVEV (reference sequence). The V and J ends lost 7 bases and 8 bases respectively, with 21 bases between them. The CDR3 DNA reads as TGTGCCAGCACATTAAGCGGAGTTGGGTTGGATGAGCAGTTCTTC. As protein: CASTLSGVGLDEQFF.

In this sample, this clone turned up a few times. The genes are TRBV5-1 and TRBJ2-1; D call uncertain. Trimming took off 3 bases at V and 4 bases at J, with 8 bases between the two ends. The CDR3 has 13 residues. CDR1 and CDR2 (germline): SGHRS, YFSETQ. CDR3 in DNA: TGCGCCAGCAGCTATTACAGTTACAATGAGCAGTTCTTC. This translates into CASSYYSYNEQFF.

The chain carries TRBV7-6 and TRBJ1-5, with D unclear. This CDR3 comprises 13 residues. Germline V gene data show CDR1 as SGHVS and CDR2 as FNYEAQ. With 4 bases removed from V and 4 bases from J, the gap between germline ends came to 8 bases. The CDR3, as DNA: TGTGCCAGCAGCTCCGCCCGTAATCAGCCCCAGCATTTT. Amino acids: CASSSARNQPQHF.

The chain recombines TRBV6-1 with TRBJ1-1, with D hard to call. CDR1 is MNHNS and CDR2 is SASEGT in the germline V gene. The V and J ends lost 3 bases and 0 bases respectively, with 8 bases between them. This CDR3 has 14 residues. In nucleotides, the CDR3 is TGTGCCAGCAGTGAGGGCAACCTGAACACTGAAGCTTTCTTT. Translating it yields CASSEGNLNTEAFF.

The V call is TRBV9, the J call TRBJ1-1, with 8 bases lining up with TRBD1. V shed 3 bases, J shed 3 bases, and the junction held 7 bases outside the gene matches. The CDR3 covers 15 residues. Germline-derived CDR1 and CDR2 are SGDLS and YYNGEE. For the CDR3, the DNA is TGTGCCAGCAGCGCCGGGACAGGCCCGGACACTGAAGCTTTCTTT. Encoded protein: CASSAGTGPDTEAFF. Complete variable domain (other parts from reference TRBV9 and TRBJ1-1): DSGVTQTPKHLITATGQRVTLRCSPRSGDLSVYWYQQSLDQGLQFLIQYYNGEERAKGNILERFSAQQFPDLHSELNLSSLELGDSALYFCASSAGTGPDTEAFFGQGTRLTVV.

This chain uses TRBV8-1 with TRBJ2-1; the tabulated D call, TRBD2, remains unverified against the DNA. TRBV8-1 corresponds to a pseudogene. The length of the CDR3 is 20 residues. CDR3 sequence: CGSASAALARVLAAYNEQFF. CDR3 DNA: TGTGGCAGTGCATCCGCAGCCCTCGCAAGGGTACTAGCAGCATACAATGAGCAGTTCTTC.

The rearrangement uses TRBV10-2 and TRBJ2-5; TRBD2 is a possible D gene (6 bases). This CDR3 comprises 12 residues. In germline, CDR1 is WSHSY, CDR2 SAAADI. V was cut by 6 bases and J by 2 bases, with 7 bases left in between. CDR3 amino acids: CASRAGQETQYF. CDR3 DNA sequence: TGCGCCAGCAGGGCGGGACAAGAGACCCAGTACTTC.

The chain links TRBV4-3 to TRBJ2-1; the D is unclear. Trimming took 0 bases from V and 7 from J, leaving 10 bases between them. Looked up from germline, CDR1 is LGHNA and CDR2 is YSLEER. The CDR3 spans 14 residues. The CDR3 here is CASSQESFINEQFF. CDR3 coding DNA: TGCGCCAGCAGCCAAGAATCCTTCATAAATGAGCAGTTCTTC.

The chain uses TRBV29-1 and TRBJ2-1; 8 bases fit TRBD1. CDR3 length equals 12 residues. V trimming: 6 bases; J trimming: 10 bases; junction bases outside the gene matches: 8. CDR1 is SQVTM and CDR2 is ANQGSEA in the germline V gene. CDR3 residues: CSVDRGPREQFF. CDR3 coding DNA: TGCAGCGTAGACAGGGGCCCTCGAGAGCAGTTCTTC.

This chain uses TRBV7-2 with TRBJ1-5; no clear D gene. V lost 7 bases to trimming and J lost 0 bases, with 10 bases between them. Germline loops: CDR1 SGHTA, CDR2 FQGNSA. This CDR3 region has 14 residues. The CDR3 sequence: CASIGGDSNQPQHF. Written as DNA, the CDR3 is TGTGCCAGCATCGGAGGTGATAGCAATCAGCCCCAGCATTTT.

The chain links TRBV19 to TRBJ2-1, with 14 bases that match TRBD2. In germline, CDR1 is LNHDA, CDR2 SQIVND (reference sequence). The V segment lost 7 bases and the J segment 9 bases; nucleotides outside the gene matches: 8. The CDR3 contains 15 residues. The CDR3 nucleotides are TGTGCCAGTACTAGTGGACTAGCGGGAGGACCTGAGCAGTTCTTC. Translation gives CASTSGLAGGPEQFF.

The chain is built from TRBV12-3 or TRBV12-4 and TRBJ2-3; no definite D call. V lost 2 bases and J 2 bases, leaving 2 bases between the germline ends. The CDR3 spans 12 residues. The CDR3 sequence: CASSLNTDTQYF. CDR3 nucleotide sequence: TGTGCCAGCAGTTTAAACACAGATACGCAGTATTTT.

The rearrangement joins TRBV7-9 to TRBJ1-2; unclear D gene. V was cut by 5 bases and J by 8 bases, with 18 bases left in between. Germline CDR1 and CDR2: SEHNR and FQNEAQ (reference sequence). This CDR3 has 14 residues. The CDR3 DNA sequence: TGTGCCAGCAGCCCCGTGGAGGTCCCCGGGGGCTACACCTTC. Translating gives CASSPVEVPGGYTF.

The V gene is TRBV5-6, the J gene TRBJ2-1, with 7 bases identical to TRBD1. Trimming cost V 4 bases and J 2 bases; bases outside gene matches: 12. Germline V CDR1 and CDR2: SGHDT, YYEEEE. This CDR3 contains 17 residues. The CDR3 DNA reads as TGTGCCAGCAGCACAACCGACAGGGCTAGCCCCTACAATGAGCAGTTCTTC. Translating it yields CASSTTDRASPYNEQFF.

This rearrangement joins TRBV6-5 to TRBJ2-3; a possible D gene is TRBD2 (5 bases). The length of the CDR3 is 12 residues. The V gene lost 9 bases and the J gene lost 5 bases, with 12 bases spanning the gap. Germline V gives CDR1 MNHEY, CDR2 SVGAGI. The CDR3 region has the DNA TGTGCCAGTTGGGCGGGCGTAGATACGCAGTATTTT. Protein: CASWAGVDTQYF.

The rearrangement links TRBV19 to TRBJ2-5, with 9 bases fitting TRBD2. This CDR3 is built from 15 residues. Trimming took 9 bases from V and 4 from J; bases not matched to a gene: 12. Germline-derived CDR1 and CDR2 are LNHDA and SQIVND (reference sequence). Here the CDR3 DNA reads TGTGCCAGCCAAGAGGGCGGGAGGGCCAGAGAGACCCAGTACTTC. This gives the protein CASQEGGRARETQYF.

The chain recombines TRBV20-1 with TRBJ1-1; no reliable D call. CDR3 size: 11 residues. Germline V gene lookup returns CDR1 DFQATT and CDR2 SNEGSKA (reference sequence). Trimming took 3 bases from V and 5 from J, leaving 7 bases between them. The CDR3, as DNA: TGCAGTGCTAGTTTGTTGACTGAAGCTTTCTTT. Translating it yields CSASLLTEAFF.

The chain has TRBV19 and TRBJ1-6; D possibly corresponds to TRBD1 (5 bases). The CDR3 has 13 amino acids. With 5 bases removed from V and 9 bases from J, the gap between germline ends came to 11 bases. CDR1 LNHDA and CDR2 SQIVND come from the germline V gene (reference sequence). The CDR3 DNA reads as TGTGCCAGTAGTCAAATTCAGGGTTCACCCCTCCACTTT. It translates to CASSQIQGSPLHF.